The T cell receptor (beta chain) described here comes from a study of OX40 agonist ivuxolimab in advanced cancers. Overall study: The study reported partial responses in three patients: one hepatocellular carcinoma, two cutaneous melanoma.

TCRdb's copy holds only in-frame clones and misses some; the assay was immunoSEQ multiplex PCR. This table has more than 65,000 clones, around 91% appearing once. This clone was detected only a few times. Its specificity is unknown. Whole-study findings and limits: Clones of CD4+ and CD8+ blood T cells grew by week 6 at doses of 0.1 to 3.0 mg/kg.

The CDR3 is 15 amino acids. CDR1 is ENHRY, CDR2 SYGVKD, per germline. V shed 5 bases and J 3 bases; nucleotides not matched to a gene: 10. The TCR originated in an adult with an advanced solid tumor such as melanoma, head and neck, liver or kidney cancer. The chain joins TRBV10-3 to TRBJ2-7; TRBD1 aligns across 7 bases. This specimen consisted of CD4+ or CD8+ T cells sorted from blood, obtained in a trial of the OX40 agonist ivuxolimab. The CDR3 DNA is TGTGCCATCAGTTCACGACAGGGTAAAGGCTACGAGCAGTACTTC. This encodes CAISSRQGKGYEQYF.